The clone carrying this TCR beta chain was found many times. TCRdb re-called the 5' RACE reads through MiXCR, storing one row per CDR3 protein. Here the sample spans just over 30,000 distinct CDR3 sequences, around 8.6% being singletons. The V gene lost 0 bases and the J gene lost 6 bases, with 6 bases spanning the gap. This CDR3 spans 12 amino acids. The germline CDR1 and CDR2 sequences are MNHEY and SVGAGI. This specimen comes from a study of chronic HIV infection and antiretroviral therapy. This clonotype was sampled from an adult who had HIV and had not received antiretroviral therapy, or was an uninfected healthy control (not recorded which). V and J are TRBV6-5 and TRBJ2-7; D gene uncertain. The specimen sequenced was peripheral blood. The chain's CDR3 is CASSYSTGEQYF. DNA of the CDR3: TGTGCCAGCAGTTACTCGACGGGCGAGCAGTACTTC.